The 14 T cell receptor beta chains presented below share a single source sample, sequenced in a study of T cells in tuberculosis. Profiled with immunoSEQ multiplex PCR; TCRdb holds only in-frame clones, not every one. The table shows about 88,000 clones, with roughly 93% occurring only once. Cells were sorted from thawed PBMC rested overnight and stained with GMM-loaded CD1B tetramer, viability dye and anti-CD3. The lipid loaded on the CD1B tetramers was C32 glucose monomycolate from Rhodococcus equi. The specimen was CD1b-GMM tetramer-negative cells sorted from PBMCs. All receptors come from an adult woman with latent tuberculosis.

This clone was seen just once. The chain carries TRBV5-4 and TRBJ2-2; D ambiguous. This CDR3 comprises 13 residues. CDR1 and CDR2 from the germline V gene are SGHNT and YYREEE (reference sequence). V lost 4 bases and J 1 base, leaving 5 bases between the germline ends. The CDR3 nucleotides are TGTGCCAGCAGCCCGCGGAACACCGGGGAGCTGTTTTTT. It codes for CASSPRNTGELFF.

V gene TRBV19 combines with J gene TRBJ1-1; D not resolved. The CDR3 runs 12 residues. Germline loops: CDR1 LNHDA, CDR2 SQIVND (reference sequence). Trimming pared 6 bases from V and 4 bases from J, leaving 9 bases between. CDR3 region: CASRVGGTEAFF. The CDR3 coding sequence is TGTGCCAGTAGGGTTGGAGGCACTGAAGCTTTCTTT.

The rearrangement uses TRBV6-6 and TRBJ1-4; tentative D call: TRBD1 (5 bases). The CDR3 extends over 16 amino acids. V dropped 2 bases and J dropped 0 bases, with 10 bases sitting between them. From germline, CDR1 is MNHNY and CDR2 SVGAGI (reference sequence). The CDR3 DNA is TGTGCCAGCAGTTACGCCGACAGTGCAACTAATGAAAAACTGTTTTTT. Translating it yields CASSYADSATNEKLFF.

This chain links TRBV19 with TRBJ2-2, with 10 bases that match TRBD2. The CDR3 totals 14 residues. Germline-derived CDR1 and CDR2 are LNHDA and SQIVND (reference sequence). J gave up 4 bases and V 6 bases, and 2 bases lay outside the gene matches. CDR3 nucleotides: TGTGCCAGTAGGAGCGGGGGGGGCACCGGGGAGCTGTTTTTT. Amino acids: CASRSGGGTGELFF. The full variable domain, with the rest looked up from reference TRBV19 and TRBJ2-2, is DGGITQSPKYLFRKEGQNVTLSCEQNLNHDAMYWYRQDPGQGLRLIYYSQIVNDFQKGDIAEGYSVSREKKESFPLTVTSAQKNPTAFYLCASRSGGGTGELFFGEGSRLTVL.

V is TRBV2 and J is TRBJ1-5, with no clear D. V lost 6 bases, J lost 6 bases, and 21 bases lay in between. CDR3 length equals 16 residues. Germline V CDR1 and CDR2: SNHLY, FYNNEI. For the CDR3, the DNA is TGTGCCAGCAGAAATGCCGGGCCCCCAGGAGGTCAGCCCCAGCATTTT. It is translated as CASRNAGPPGGQPQHF.

The chain employs TRBV9 and TRBJ1-6, with D unclear. The CDR3 loop spans 13 amino acids. CDR1 and CDR2 from the germline V gene are SGDLS and YYNGEE. V was cut by 3 bases and J by 7 bases, with 8 bases left in between. CDR3 sequence: CASSAEINSPLHF. The CDR3 bases are TGTGCCAGCAGCGCCGAGATCAATTCACCCCTCCACTTT.

V is TRBV7-8 and J is TRBJ2-3; D is perhaps TRBD1 (6 bases). Germline V lookup: CDR1 SGHVS, CDR2 FQNEAQ. V dropped 4 bases and J dropped 2 bases, with 13 bases sitting between them. This CDR3 comprises 15 residues. CDR3 sequence reads: CASSSQGRPTDTQYF. Here the CDR3 DNA reads TGTGCCAGCAGCTCCCAGGGGCGCCCCACAGATACGCAGTATTTT.

This clone occurred once. The V call is TRBV6-1, the J call TRBJ2-2; TRBD2 agrees at 10 bases. The V gene's germline CDR1 is MNHNS and CDR2 SASEGT. This CDR3 is built from 15 residues. The V segment lost 8 bases and the J segment 0 bases; nucleotides outside the gene matches: 3. DNA of the CDR3: TGTGCCAGCTCAGGACTAGCGGCGAACACCGGGGAGCTGTTTTTT. Translation gives CASSGLAANTGELFF.

This chain links TRBV6-6 with TRBJ1-5, with 9 bases aligning to TRBD1. V shed 6 bases and J 5 bases; nucleotides not matched to a gene: 8. CDR1 and CDR2 from the germline V gene are MNHNY and SVGAGI (reference sequence). There are 15 residues in the CDR3. This CDR3 is CASRLTGGLDQPQHF. The CDR3 DNA reads as TGTGCCAGCAGACTGACAGGGGGGCTGGATCAGCCCCAGCATTTT.

The table lists this clone with a few counts. V usage is TRBV5-6 and J usage is TRBJ1-2, with 7 nucleotides matching TRBD1. The CDR3 consists of 15 residues. Per the germline V gene, CDR1 is SGHDT and CDR2 is YYEEEE. V was clipped by 2 bases and J by 4 bases; unmatched bases: 8. This chain's CDR3 is CASSFRQGLTYGYTF. The CDR3 DNA reads as TGTGCCAGCAGCTTTCGACAGGGATTGACCTATGGCTACACCTTC.

This clone was detected only once. One junction end does not reproduce the germline sequence, and a read error may be involved. The rearrangement joins TRBV6-6 to TRBJ1-6; no firm D call. From germline, CDR1 is MNHNY and CDR2 SVGAGI (reference sequence). The CDR3 length is 15 residues. CDR3 in amino acids: CVSSYDGTYNSPLHF. The CDR3 DNA reads as TGTGTCAGCAGTTACGACGGGACCTATAATTCACCCCTCCACTTT.

This rearrangement joins TRBV10-3 to TRBJ1-5, with D tentatively TRBD1 (5 bases). Germline loops: CDR1 ENHRY, CDR2 SYGVKD. The ends were cut back, 0 bases at V and 7 bases at J, with 16 bases in the middle. The CDR3 is 16 amino acids. The CDR3 DNA follows: TGTGCCATCAGTGAGTCGACCCCAGGGCGGAGACAGCCCCAGCATTTT. This codes for CAISESTPGRRQPQHF.

The V call is TRBV4-3, the J call TRBJ2-1; 8 bases align to TRBD1. V trimming: 5 bases; J trimming: 14 bases; junction bases outside the gene matches: 14. The V gene's germline CDR1 is LGHNA and CDR2 YSLEER. The CDR3 extends over 14 amino acids. For the CDR3, the DNA is TGCGCCAGCAGCGTAGAAATACGACAGGGGTGGGAGTTCTTC. Its translation is CASSVEIRQGWEFF.

This clone was counted a single time. The rearrangement uses TRBV6-5 and TRBJ2-5, with 8 bases aligning to TRBD1. Germline CDR1 and CDR2: MNHEY and SVGAGI. The J segment lost 6 bases and the V segment lost 5 bases, leaving 5 bases of the junction unmatched. CDR3 size: 13 residues. The CDR3 DNA reads TGTGCCAGCAGTGTTACAGGGGGTCAGACCCAGTACTTC. This translates into CASSVTGGQTQYF.